The 28 T cell receptor beta chains in this list originate from one sample, sequenced in a study of T cells in Graves' hyperthyroidism and ophthalmopathy. Amplified TCR beta CDR3 regions derived from RNA transcripts. Initially, a first-round RT-PCR of the TCR CDR3 employed the HTBI primer set. TCRdb passed the multiplex PCR reads through MiXCR, listing each CDR3 protein once. The data show 210,000 or so distinct CDR3 sequences, more than 15% seen once. Sample: blood. These TCRs come from a man in his fifties with Graves' hyperthyroidism.

Many counts were recorded for this clonotype. V and J are TRBV27 and TRBJ2-7; D might be TRBD2 (5 bases). CDR3 length: 13 amino acids. Germline V lookup: CDR1 MNHEY, CDR2 SMNVEV (reference sequence). V dropped 6 bases and J dropped 1 base, with 10 bases sitting between them. The CDR3 spells CASRVTGSYEQYF. CDR3 DNA sequence: TGTGCCAGCAGGGTGACGGGGTCCTACGAGCAGTACTTC.

CDR3 region: CASSLFAGGRETQYF. The CDR3 DNA is TGCGCCAGCAGCTTGTTCGCAGGGGGCAGGGAGACCCAGTACTTC. The J gene is TRBJ2-5, the V gene TRBV5-1; TRBD1 agrees at 8 bases. The junction had 7 bases not matched to a gene; V was cut back by 1 base and J by 5 bases. The germline gives CDR1 SGHRS, CDR2 YFSETQ. The CDR3 contains 15 residues.

This clonotype was seen at least ten times. DNA of the CDR3: TGTGCCAGCAGCTTAATAACAGGGAGTGACACTGAAGCTTTCTTT. Translated: CASSLITGSDTEAFF. The V gene is TRBV11-3, the J gene TRBJ1-1; maybe TRBD1 (6 bases). This CDR3 comprises 15 residues. Germline V gene data show CDR1 as SGHNT and CDR2 as YENEEA. The V end lost 2 bases, the J end lost 3 bases, and 13 bases lay between the germline ends.

This clonotype was observed many times. The chain uses TRBV10-3 and TRBJ1-1; 7 bases fit TRBD1. Germline V gives CDR1 ENHRY, CDR2 SYGVKD. The CDR3 has 15 amino acids. V was clipped by 4 bases and J by 1 base; unmatched bases: 6. CDR3 region: CAISATGVQNTEAFF. The CDR3 DNA reads TGTGCCATCAGTGCCACAGGGGTTCAGAACACTGAAGCTTTCTTT.

The chain uses TRBV4-2 and TRBJ2-1; D is unclear. Trimming took 0 bases from V and 8 from J, leaving 8 bases between them. Germline V CDR1 and CDR2: LGHNA, YNFKEQ. The CDR3 contains 13 residues. The CDR3 spells CASSQDRGDEQFF. CDR3 DNA sequence: TGTGCCAGCAGCCAAGATCGTGGGGATGAGCAGTTCTTC.

This clonotype occurred many times. The CDR3 loop reads CASSERTDTQYF. DNA for the CDR3: TGTGCCAGCAGTGAGCGCACAGATACGCAGTATTTT. The genes are TRBV2 and TRBJ2-3; D is undetermined. The CDR3 runs to 12 residues. Germline assignment: CDR1 SNHLY and CDR2 FYNNEI. V lost 3 bases and J lost 1, with 2 bases in between.

There are a few counts of this clonotype. The chain couples TRBV30 to TRBJ2-1; D perhaps matches TRBD2 (7 bases). Germline assignment: CDR1 GTSNPN and CDR2 SVGIG (reference sequence). The CDR3 is made up of 17 amino acids. Trimming took off 5 bases at V and 0 bases at J, with 20 bases between the two ends. CDR3 sequence reads: CAWGGGSRGASYNEQFF. CDR3 sequence (DNA): TGTGCCTGGGGGGGGGGATCGAGGGGGGCCTCCTACAATGAGCAGTTCTTC.

This clonotype was seen just once. The chain recombines TRBV7-4 with TRBJ2-3, with 15 bases aligning to TRBD2. Germline CDR1 and CDR2: SGHVT and SQSDAQ. The CDR3 spans 16 residues. The V gene end was trimmed by 8 bases and the J gene end by 0 bases; junction bases not matched to a gene: 3. As DNA, the CDR3 is TGTGCCAGCCGGACTAGCGGGAGGGTCAGCACAGATACGCAGTATTTT. Translated: CASRTSGRVSTDTQYF.

This clonotype was seen a handful of times. V usage is TRBV5-1 and J usage is TRBJ2-5; TRBD2 matches at 10 bases. The trim removed 0 bases at V and 4 bases at J, leaving 6 bases unmatched. Germline lookup yields CDR1 SGHRS and CDR2 YFSETQ. This CDR3 has 16 amino acids. The CDR3 loop is CASSLALAGVGETQYF. In nucleotides, the CDR3 is TGCGCCAGCAGCTTGGCTCTAGCGGGAGTCGGAGAGACCCAGTACTTC.

The sample holds many counts of this clonotype. The rearrangement links TRBV28 to TRBJ2-3; TRBD2 aligns across 14 bases. The CDR3 extends over 14 amino acids. J was trimmed by 6 bases and V by 11 bases; bases with no gene match: 7. Germline V gives CDR1 MDHEN, CDR2 SYDVKM. CDR3 sequence (DNA): TGTGCCCACACGGGACTAGCGGGAGTGGATACGCAGTATTTT. This sequence encodes CAHTGLAGVDTQYF.

This clonotype has a handful of counts. The V call is TRBV7-2, the J call TRBJ2-2, with D possibly matching TRBD2 (6 bases). This CDR3 region has 15 residues. The V end was cut by 1 base, the J end by 5 bases, with 11 bases between. Germline-derived CDR1 and CDR2 are SGHTA and FQGNSA. CDR3 bases: TGTGCCAGCAGCTTAGGGCTAGCGCTTACCGGGGAGCTGTTTTTT. Its protein product is CASSLGLALTGELFF. Together with reference TRBV7-2 and TRBJ2-2, the CDR3 gives the full variable domain: GAGVSQSPSNKVTEKGKDVELRCDPISGHTALYWYRQSLGQGLEFLIYFQGNSAPDKSGLPSDRFSAERTGGSVSTLTIQRTQQEDSAVYLCASSLGLALTGELFFGEGSRLTVL.

Only a few counts were recorded for this clonotype. This rearrangement joins TRBV7-2 to TRBJ2-7; 9 bases align to TRBD1. J was trimmed by 2 bases and V by 3 bases; bases with no gene match: 5. Germline loops: CDR1 SGHTA, CDR2 FQGNSA. The CDR3 spans 15 residues. The CDR3, as DNA: TGTGCCAGCAGCTTGAGACAGGGGGACCCCTACGAGCAGTACTTC. It yields the protein CASSLRQGDPYEQYF.

This clonotype was observed many times. The V call is TRBV19, the J call TRBJ2-7; 9 bases fit TRBD1. Trimming removed 6 bases from V and 0 bases from J; junction bases left unmatched: 3. From germline, CDR1 is LNHDA and CDR2 SQIVND (reference sequence). CDR3 length: 14 residues. The CDR3 DNA reads as TGTGCCAGTAGGGGACAGGGCAGCTCCTACGAGCAGTACTTC. Its translation: CASRGQGSSYEQYF.

This clonotype has ten or more counts. The gene calls are TRBV28 and TRBJ1-5; tentative D call: TRBD1 (5 bases). The ends were cut back, 3 bases at V and 2 bases at J, with 11 bases in the middle. This CDR3 has 15 amino acids. Germline V lookup: CDR1 MDHEN, CDR2 SYDVKM. The CDR3 region is CASSFGGSGNQPQHF. The CDR3 DNA follows: TGTGCCAGCAGTTTCGGGGGAAGTGGCAATCAGCCCCAGCATTTT.

This clonotype has only one observation. The gene calls are TRBV27 and TRBJ2-3; D remains unclear. Germline V gene data show CDR1 as MNHEY and CDR2 as SMNVEV (reference sequence). V was cut by 6 bases and J by 1 base, with 26 bases left in between. CDR3 size: 19 residues. This chain's CDR3 is CASRTGGALIGARTDTQYF. CDR3 in DNA: TGTGCCAGCAGGACGGGTGGAGCCCTCATCGGTGCCCGCACAGATACGCAGTATTTT.

V is TRBV28 and J is TRBJ1-6; D is perhaps TRBD1 (5 bases). This CDR3 is built from 15 residues. V shed 5 bases and J shed 7 bases, with 15 bases lying between them. Germline values: CDR1 MDHEN, CDR2 SYDVKM. The CDR3, as DNA: TGTGCCAGCAGTCTACAGGCCCCTGGGAATTCACCCCTCCACTTT. Protein sequence: CASSLQAPGNSPLHF.

This chain connects TRBV4-2 to TRBJ2-7; 7 bases align to TRBD2. Trimming took 1 base from V and 4 from J; bases not matched to a gene: 4. The CDR3 runs 14 residues. Germline CDR1 reads LGHNA; CDR2 reads YNFKEQ. The CDR3 here is CASSQGAGKYEQYF. The DNA of the CDR3 is TGTGCCAGCAGCCAAGGAGCGGGGAAATACGAGCAGTACTTC.

The chain couples TRBV2 to TRBJ1-1; D might be TRBD1 (6 bases). The CDR3 totals 15 residues. V lost 6 bases, J lost 5 bases, and 19 bases lay in between. The germline CDR1 and CDR2 sequences are SNHLY and FYNNEI. DNA for the CDR3: TGTGCCAGCAGACTATACAGGGCGAGGGGGACTGAAGCTTTCTTT. Residues: CASRLYRARGTEAFF.

CDR3 nucleotides: TGCAGTGCTAGAGGGCCCCGGGACCCTCTCGCCGCCGGGGAGCTGTTTTTT. It translates to CSARGPRDPLAAGELFF. V and J are TRBV20-1 and TRBJ2-2; D is tentatively TRBD1 or TRBD2 (5 bases each). The CDR3 consists of 17 residues. Germline V gene data show CDR1 as DFQATT and CDR2 as SNEGSKA (reference sequence). V gave up 1 base and J gave up 6 bases, with 21 bases separating them.

This clonotype was observed many times. V and J are TRBV12-3 or TRBV12-4 and TRBJ2-1; D may be TRBD1 (6 bases). Between the trimmed V and J ends, which lost 4 bases and 9 bases, there was a span of 16 bases. This CDR3 has 14 residues. The chain's CDR3 is CASSWNRVLGEQFF. The DNA for the CDR3 is TGTGCCAGCAGTTGGAACAGGGTACTGGGTGAGCAGTTCTTC.

This chain links TRBV5-5 with TRBJ1-4; no reliable D call. Looked up from germline, CDR1 is SGHKS and CDR2 is YYEKEE (reference sequence). Trimming pared 2 bases from V and 6 bases from J, leaving 8 bases between. The CDR3 length is 13 residues. The CDR3 nucleotides read TGTGCCAGCAGCTTAGGTCTATATGAAAAACTGTTTTTT. Its protein is CASSLGLYEKLFF.

In its sample, this clonotype was seen many times. The gene calls are TRBV11-2 and TRBJ2-1, with 13 bases identical to TRBD2. CDR1 and CDR2 from the germline V gene are SGHAT and FQNNGV. The CDR3 has 14 residues. The V gene end was trimmed by 6 bases and the J gene end by 9 bases; junction bases not matched to a gene: 5. As DNA, the CDR3 is TGTGCCAGCAGAACACTAGCGGGAGGGGTTGAGCAGTTCTTC. Translating gives CASRTLAGGVEQFF.

Ten or more counts support this clonotype. The J gene is TRBJ1-1, the V gene TRBV18; D not certain. There are 11 residues in the CDR3. Deletions cut 6 bases from V and 2 bases from J, with 4 bases between. CDR1 KGHSH and CDR2 LQKENI come from the germline V gene. CDR3 DNA: TGTGCCAGCTCGGGAAACACTGAAGCTTTCTTT. Translating it yields CASSGNTEAFF.

This clonotype has ten or more counts. V and J are TRBV20-1 and TRBJ2-7, with 7 bases that match TRBD1. Germline V gene data show CDR1 as DFQATT and CDR2 as SNEGSKA (reference sequence). Trimming at V came to 5 bases and at J to 5 bases, leaving 6 bases not matched to a gene. The CDR3 contains 12 residues. In DNA form, the CDR3 reads TGCAGTGCTGGGGGACAGATCGACGAGCAGTACTTC. Translation gives CSAGGQIDEQYF.

The chain carries TRBV10-2 and TRBJ2-1; 9 bases agree with TRBD2. This CDR3 spans 18 amino acids. CDR1 WSHSY and CDR2 SAAADI come from the germline V gene. The V gene end was trimmed by 2 bases and the J gene end by 7 bases; junction bases not matched to a gene: 15. The CDR3 is CASSEEILAGVHLNEQFF. The CDR3 region has the DNA TGCGCCAGCAGTGAGGAAATTTTAGCGGGAGTGCACCTTAATGAGCAGTTCTTC.

In its sample, this clonotype was seen many times. J is TRBJ1-1 and V is TRBV2, with D perhaps TRBD1 (5 bases). CDR1 and CDR2 (germline): SNHLY, FYNNEI. The CDR3 has 12 amino acids. V shed 9 bases and J shed 4 bases, with 12 bases lying between them. The chain's CDR3 is CASTQGGTEAFF. The CDR3 nucleotides read TGTGCCAGTACGCAGGGAGGCACTGAAGCTTTCTTT.

This clonotype was observed many times. This chain connects TRBV10-3 to TRBJ1-5; maybe TRBD1 (5 bases). The CDR3 consists of 12 residues. Per germline, CDR1 ENHRY and CDR2 SYGVKD. Deletions cut 3 bases from V and 15 bases from J, with 15 bases between. The CDR3 nucleotides are TGTGCCATCAGTGACGGGGCCTGGTCTCGGCATTTT. It is translated as CAISDGAWSRHF.

The rearrangement uses TRBV6-2 or TRBV6-3 and TRBJ2-2; 8 bases line up with TRBD1. The CDR3 spans 14 residues. Unmatched junction bases numbered 7, after V lost 7 bases and J lost 6 bases. Germline CDR1 and CDR2: MNHEY and SVGEGT. The chain's CDR3 is CASNRTGYPGELFF. The CDR3 nucleotides are TGTGCCAGCAATAGGACAGGGTATCCCGGGGAGCTGTTTTTT.